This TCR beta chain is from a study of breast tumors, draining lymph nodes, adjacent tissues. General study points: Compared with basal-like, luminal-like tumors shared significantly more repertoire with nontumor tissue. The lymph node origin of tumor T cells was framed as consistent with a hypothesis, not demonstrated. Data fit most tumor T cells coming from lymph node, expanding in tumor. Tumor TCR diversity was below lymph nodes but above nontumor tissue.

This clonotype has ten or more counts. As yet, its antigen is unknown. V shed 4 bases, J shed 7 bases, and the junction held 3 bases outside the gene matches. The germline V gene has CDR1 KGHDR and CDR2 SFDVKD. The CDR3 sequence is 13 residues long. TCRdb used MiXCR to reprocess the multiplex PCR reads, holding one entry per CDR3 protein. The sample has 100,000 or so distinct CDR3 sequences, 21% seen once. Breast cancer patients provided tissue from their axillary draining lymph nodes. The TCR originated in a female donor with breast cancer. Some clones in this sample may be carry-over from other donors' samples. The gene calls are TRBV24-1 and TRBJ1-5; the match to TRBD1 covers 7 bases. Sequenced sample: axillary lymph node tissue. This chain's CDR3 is CATSETGIQPQHF. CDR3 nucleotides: TGTGCCACCAGTGAGACAGGGATCCAGCCCCAGCATTTT.